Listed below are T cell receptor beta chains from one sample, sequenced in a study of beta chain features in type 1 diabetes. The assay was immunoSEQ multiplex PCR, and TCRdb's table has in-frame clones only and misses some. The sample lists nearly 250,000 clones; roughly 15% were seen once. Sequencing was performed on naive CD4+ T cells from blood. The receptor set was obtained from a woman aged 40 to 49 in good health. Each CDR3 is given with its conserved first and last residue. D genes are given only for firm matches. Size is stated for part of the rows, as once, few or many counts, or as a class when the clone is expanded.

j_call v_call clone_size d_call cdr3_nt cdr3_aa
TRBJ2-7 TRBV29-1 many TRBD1 TGCAGCGCTGGGACAGGGGCGACCTACGAGCAGTACTTC CSAGTGATYEQYF
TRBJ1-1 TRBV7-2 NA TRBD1 TGTGCCAGCAGGGGACAGGGGGACCCTGAAGCTTTCTTT CASRGQGDPEAFF
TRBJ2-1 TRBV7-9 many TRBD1 TGTGCCAGCAGCTTAGCCGGGACAGGGCGGATCTTC CASSLAGTGRIF
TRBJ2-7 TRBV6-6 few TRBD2 TGTGCCAGCAGAGGGGAGGGGATGGCCGAGCAGTACTTC CASRGEGMAEQYF
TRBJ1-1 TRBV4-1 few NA TGCGCCAGCACCCAGGACAGCGGTTATGAAGCTTTCTTT CASTQDSGYEAFF
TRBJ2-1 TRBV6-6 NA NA TGTGCCAGCAGTTACTCCGTTGAGCCGCCTTCTTTTCAGTTCTTC CASSYSVEPPSFQFF
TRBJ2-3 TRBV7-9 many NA TGTGCCAGCAGCCAAGACAGACGATTTACGGATACGCAGTATTTT CASSQDRRFTDTQYF
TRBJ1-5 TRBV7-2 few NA TGTGCCAGCACCCCCCGGGGGGGCAATCAGCCCCAGCATTTT CASTPRGGNQPQHF
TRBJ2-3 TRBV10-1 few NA TGCGCCAGCAGCTCTACCCGGGGCACAGATACGCAGTATTTT CASSSTRGTDTQYF
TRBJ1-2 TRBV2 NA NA TGTGCCAGACAGGGTAACTATGGCTACACCTTC CARQGNYGYTF
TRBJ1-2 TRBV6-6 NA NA TGTGCCAGCAGTTACGGGGCGAACAGGCTTAAAGCGGGCTACACCTTC CASSYGANRLKAGYTF
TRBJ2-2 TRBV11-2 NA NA TGTGCCAGCAGCTTAGACAGGAACACCGGGGAGCTGTTTTTT CASSLDRNTGELFF
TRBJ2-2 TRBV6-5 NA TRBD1 TGTGCCAGCCATAGGACAGGGGGCGGCGGGGAGCTGTTTTTT CASHRTGGGGELFF
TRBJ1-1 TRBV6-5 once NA TGTGCCAGCAGTGCGGGGGGTGAAGCTTTCTTT CASSAGGEAFF
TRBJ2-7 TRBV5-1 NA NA TGCGCCAGCTACAGCCCTCATTCCTACGAGCAGTACTTC CASYSPHSYEQYF
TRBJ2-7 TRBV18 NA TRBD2 TGTGCCAGCTCACCAATTGAGCCCGGCGGGGGGTACGAGCAGTACTTC CASSPIEPGGGYEQYF
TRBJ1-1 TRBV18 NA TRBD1 TGTGCCAGCCCTGGACAGGGTGGGATGAACACTGAAGCTTTCTTT CASPGQGGMNTEAFF
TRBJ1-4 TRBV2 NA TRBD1 TGTGCCAGCACCCTGGACAGGGCCAGAGAAAAACTGTTTTTT CASTLDRAREKLFF
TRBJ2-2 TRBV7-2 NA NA TGTGCCAGCAGCTTAGGTGTCTGGGCTGGGGAGCTGTTTTTT CASSLGVWAGELFF
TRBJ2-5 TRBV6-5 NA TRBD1 TGTGCCAGCAGTTATAACAGGGGGGCAGAGACCCAGTACTTC CASSYNRGAETQYF
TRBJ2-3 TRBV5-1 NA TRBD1 TGCGCCAGCAGACTCGGGACAGGGATAAGGGGCACAGATACGCAGTATTTT CASRLGTGIRGTDTQYF
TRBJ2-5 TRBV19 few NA TGTGCCAGTAGTATAACCCCGGCAGGGCGAGAGACCCAGTACTTC CASSITPAGRETQYF
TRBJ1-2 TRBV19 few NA TGTGCCAGTAGTGGGGAGGTCCTAACCTATGGCTACACCTTC CASSGEVLTYGYTF
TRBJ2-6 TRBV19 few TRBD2 TGTGCCAGTAGTTCACGGGGGGACGCTGGGGCCAACGTCCTGACTTTC CASSSRGDAGANVLTF
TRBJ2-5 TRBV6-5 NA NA TGTGCCAGCATGGCAGGAGGGGAGACCCAGTACTTC CASMAGGETQYF
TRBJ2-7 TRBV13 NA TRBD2 TGTGCCAGCAGTCGTAGCGGGGGTGGTCCCTACGAGCAGTACTTC CASSRSGGGPYEQYF
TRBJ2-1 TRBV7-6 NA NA TGTGCCAGCAGCCTTAATTACAGGGGAGGCAATGAGCAGTTCTTC CASSLNYRGGNEQFF
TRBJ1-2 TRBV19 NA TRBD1 TGTGCCAGTAGTTTGGACAGGGGGTATGGCTACACCTTC CASSLDRGYGYTF
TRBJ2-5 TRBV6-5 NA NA TGTGCCAGCAGTTACAGTAGCGCCGCTCAAGAGACCCAGTACTTC CASSYSSAAQETQYF
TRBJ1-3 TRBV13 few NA TGTGCCAGCAGCTTTCCGCCAGGGCCTGGAAACACCATATATTTT CASSFPPGPGNTIYF
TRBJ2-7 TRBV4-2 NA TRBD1 TGTGCCAGCAGCCAAGGGACAGGGTTTTCCTACGAGCAGTACTTC CASSQGTGFSYEQYF
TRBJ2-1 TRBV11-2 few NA TGTGCCAGCAGCATACCAGGACTGCATCTAACCTACAATGAGCAGTTCTTC CASSIPGLHLTYNEQFF
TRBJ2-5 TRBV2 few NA TGTGCCAGCAGGGCGGGACAGCTCCAAGAGACCCAGTACTTC CASRAGQLQETQYF
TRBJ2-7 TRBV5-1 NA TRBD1 TGCGCCAGCACCCTAGACAGGGGGCATTACTACGAGCAGTACTTC CASTLDRGHYYEQYF
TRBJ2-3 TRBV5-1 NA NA TGCGCCAGCAAAAAGGGGGCAGATACGCAGTATTTT CASKKGADTQYF
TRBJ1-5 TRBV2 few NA TGTGCCAGCCAGGGTGGGGGGTTCAATCAGCCCCAGCATTTT CASQGGGFNQPQHF
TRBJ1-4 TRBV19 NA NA TGTGCCAGTAGTATTCGTTGGCGGACTATAGAAAAACTGTTTTTT CASSIRWRTIEKLFF
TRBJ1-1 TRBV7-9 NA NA TGTGCCAGCAGCCAGGAGAACACTGAAGCTTTCTTT CASSQENTEAFF